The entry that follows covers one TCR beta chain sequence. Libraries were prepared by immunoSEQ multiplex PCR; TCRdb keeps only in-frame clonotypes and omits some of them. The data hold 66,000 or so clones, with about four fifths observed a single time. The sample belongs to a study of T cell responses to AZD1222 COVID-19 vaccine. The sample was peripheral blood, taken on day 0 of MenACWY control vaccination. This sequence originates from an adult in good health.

DNA of the CDR3: TGTGCCAGCAGGAAAGGGGGGAACTACAATGAGCAGTTCTTC. It translates to CASRKGGNYNEQFF. V is TRBV28 and J is TRBJ2-1, with D perhaps TRBD1 or TRBD2 (6 bases each). The germline gives CDR1 MDHEN, CDR2 SYDVKM. The CDR3 is made up of 14 amino acids. Between the trimmed V and J ends, which lost 6 bases and 3 bases, there was a span of 12 bases.